What follows are 32 T cell receptor beta chains derived from one specimen sequenced in a study of T cell responses to AZD1222 COVID-19 vaccine. TCRdb's table, derived via immunoSEQ multiplex PCR, lists solely in-frame clones and lacks some. The sample carries about 76,000 clones, roughly 80% recorded once. Sequencing used peripheral blood, obtained 28 days after the second dose of the MenACWY control vaccine. These receptors were obtained from an adult who received the MenACWY meningococcal vaccine as a control.

The chain combines TRBV12-3 or TRBV12-4 with TRBJ2-7; D is undetermined. The CDR3 loop spans 12 amino acids. V dropped 6 bases and J dropped 7 bases, with 13 bases sitting between them. The CDR3: CASSGSSSEQYF. CDR3 coding DNA: TGTGCCAGCAGCGGTTCTTCTTCAGAGCAGTACTTC.

The J gene is TRBJ2-3, the V gene TRBV9, with 7 bases aligning to TRBD2. CDR1 is SGDLS and CDR2 is YYNGEE in the germline V gene. The trim removed 1 base at V and 2 bases at J, leaving 4 bases unmatched. The CDR3 has 15 amino acids. The CDR3 sequence is CASSVWAGATDTQYF. Here the CDR3 DNA reads TGTGCCAGCAGCGTATGGGCGGGAGCCACAGATACGCAGTATTTT.

The chain couples TRBV28 to TRBJ2-5; TRBD1 or TRBD2 may be the D gene (7 bases each). This CDR3 is 14 amino acids long. Germline V lookup: CDR1 MDHEN, CDR2 SYDVKM. V lost 5 bases, J lost 7 bases, and 17 bases lay in between. The chain's CDR3 is CASSASPGGATQYF. Written as DNA, the CDR3 is TGTGCCAGCAGTGCCAGTCCAGGGGGGGCGACCCAGTACTTC.

The chain carries TRBV28 and TRBJ2-1; TRBD2 is a possible D gene (6 bases). The CDR3 totals 11 residues. Germline values: CDR1 MDHEN, CDR2 SYDVKM. The V gene lost 6 bases and the J gene lost 10 bases, with 10 bases spanning the gap. CDR3 DNA sequence: TGTGCCAGCAGCTACCTAGCGGAGCAGTTCTTC. Translating gives CASSYLAEQFF.

The gene calls are TRBV29-1 and TRBJ2-7; no definite D call. The CDR3 length is 10 residues. Per germline, CDR1 SQVTM and CDR2 ANQGSEA. The V end lost 7 bases, the J end lost 0 bases, and 4 bases lay between the germline ends. The CDR3 sequence: CSAHSYEQYF. The CDR3 bases are TGCAGCGCTCACTCCTACGAGCAGTACTTC.

This clone was found once. The V gene is TRBV5-4, the J gene TRBJ2-5, with D perhaps TRBD1 or TRBD2 (5 bases each). CDR1 is SGHNT and CDR2 is YYREEE in the germline V gene (reference sequence). V dropped 4 bases and J dropped 0 bases, with 13 bases sitting between them. The length of the CDR3 is 15 residues. The CDR3 loop is CASSPEGPNQETQYF. The CDR3 nucleotides read TGTGCCAGCAGCCCAGAGGGACCGAACCAAGAGACCCAGTACTTC.

This sequence joins TRBV5-1 and TRBJ2-3; 13 bases map to TRBD2. After removal of 3 bases from V and 5 bases from J, the junction contained 3 bases not matched to a gene. CDR1 and CDR2 from the germline V gene are SGHRS and YFSETQ. The CDR3 covers 15 residues. CDR3 in amino acids: CASSSGLAGEDTQYF. CDR3 coding DNA: TGCGCCAGCAGCTCCGGACTAGCGGGAGAAGATACGCAGTATTTT.

The chain couples TRBV15 to TRBJ2-1; possible D gene TRBD1, 5 bases. This CDR3 has 16 amino acids. Germline values: CDR1 LNHNV, CDR2 YYDKDF (reference sequence). Trimming took 1 base from V and 2 from J, leaving 12 bases between them. CDR3 DNA sequence: TGTGCCACCAGCAGAGTGAAGGGGCCACCCTACAATGAGCAGTTCTTC. Amino acid sequence: CATSRVKGPPYNEQFF.

This chain joins TRBV2 and TRBJ2-7, with D unclear. The germline CDR1 and CDR2 sequences are SNHLY and FYNNEI. The V end was cut by 5 bases, the J end by 2 bases, with 7 bases between. This CDR3 has 12 amino acids. CDR3 DNA: TGTGCCAGCAGTCCGGCAACCTACGAGCAGTACTTC. Its translation is CASSPATYEQYF. Full variable domain (missing parts from reference TRBV2 and TRBJ2-7): EPEVTQTPSHQVTQMGQEVILRCVPISNHLYFYWYRQILGQKVEFLVSFYNNEISEKSEIFDDQFSVERPDGSNFTLKIRSTKLEDSAMYFCASSPATYEQYFGPGTRLTVT.

V is TRBV19 and J is TRBJ1-1; D may be TRBD1 (5 bases). The CDR3 has 13 amino acids. Trimming pared 6 bases from V and 4 bases from J, leaving 12 bases between. Germline values: CDR1 LNHDA, CDR2 SQIVND (reference sequence). CDR3 sequence reads: CASRPTGGTEAFF. CDR3 DNA: TGTGCCAGTAGACCTACAGGCGGCACTGAAGCTTTCTTT.

The chain is built from TRBV14 and TRBJ2-7; no firm D call. The CDR3 has 14 residues. V was shortened by 1 base and J by 0 bases, with 7 bases between the two germline ends. Germline CDR1 is SGHDN and CDR2 is FVKESK. The CDR3 reads CASSQVQSSYEQYF. The CDR3 DNA reads TGTGCCAGCAGCCAAGTACAGAGCTCCTACGAGCAGTACTTC.

The rearrangement uses TRBV5-8 and TRBJ2-5; TRBD1 aligns across 9 bases. The CDR3 consists of 13 residues. V trimming: 5 bases; J trimming: 4 bases; junction bases outside the gene matches: 3. CDR1 SGHTS and CDR2 YDEGEE come from the germline V gene. CDR3: CASRPTGGETQYF. DNA for the CDR3: TGTGCCAGCAGACCGACAGGGGGAGAGACCCAGTACTTC.

This clone was found once. The gene calls are TRBV6-5 and TRBJ2-5; D possibly matches TRBD1 or TRBD2 (6 bases each). V was clipped by 6 bases and J by 3 bases, with 14 bases between them. The germline V gene has CDR1 MNHEY and CDR2 SVGAGI. The CDR3 is 14 residues long. CDR3 DNA sequence: TGTGCCAGCAGGGGTATGGGGGGCGAAGAGACCCAGTACTTC. Its protein product is CASRGMGGEETQYF.

The chain couples TRBV6-5 to TRBJ1-5, with TRBD1 as a possible D gene (5 bases). V lost 4 bases to trimming and J lost 0 bases, with 10 bases between them. The CDR3 covers 15 residues. The germline V gene has CDR1 MNHEY and CDR2 SVGAGI. CDR3 loop: CASSSSTASNQPQHF. The CDR3 bases are TGTGCCAGCAGTTCCTCGACAGCTAGCAATCAGCCCCAGCATTTT.

This clone was counted ten times or more. This chain connects TRBV5-5 to TRBJ1-4; TRBD1 might be the D (6 bases). The V end was cut by 4 bases, the J end by 7 bases, with 23 bases between. The CDR3 loop spans 17 amino acids. Germline CDR1 and CDR2: SGHKS and YYEKEE (reference sequence). CDR3 in amino acids: CASSHTLVTGRVEKLFF. In DNA, the CDR3 is TGTGCCAGCAGCCACACACTGGTGACAGGAAGGGTTGAAAAACTGTTTTTT.

The chain joins TRBV9 to TRBJ1-5; D remains ambiguous. With 0 bases removed from V and 0 bases from J, the gap between germline ends came to 7 bases. This CDR3 region has 15 residues. The germline V gene encodes CDR1 SGDLS and CDR2 YYNGEE. Here the CDR3 reads CASSVGGYSNQPQHF. CDR3 coding DNA: TGTGCCAGCAGCGTAGGGGGTTATAGCAATCAGCCCCAGCATTTT. Combining the CDR3 with reference TRBV9 and TRBJ1-5 gives the whole variable domain DSGVTQTPKHLITATGQRVTLRCSPRSGDLSVYWYQQSLDQGLQFLIQYYNGEERAKGNILERFSAQQFPDLHSELNLSSLELGDSALYFCASSVGGYSNQPQHFGDGTRLSIL.

The CDR3 loop reads CASTQDRVEQYF. The CDR3 region has the DNA TGTGCCAGCACCCAAGACAGGGTTGAGCAGTACTTC. The chain recombines TRBV2 with TRBJ2-7; 7 bases align to TRBD1. This CDR3 region has 12 residues. Unmatched junction bases numbered 7, after V lost 7 bases and J lost 7 bases. Germline lookup yields CDR1 SNHLY and CDR2 FYNNEI. The complete variable domain, with remaining parts taken from reference TRBV2 and TRBJ2-7, reads EPEVTQTPSHQVTQMGQEVILRCVPISNHLYFYWYRQILGQKVEFLVSFYNNEISEKSEIFDDQFSVERPDGSNFTLKIRSTKLEDSAMYFCASTQDRVEQYFGPGTRLTVT.

This clone was found once. The chain carries TRBV28 and TRBJ2-7, with D possibly matching TRBD1 (6 bases). Trimming stripped 7 bases from V and 0 bases from J, with 13 bases between. Germline CDR1 reads MDHEN; CDR2 reads SYDVKM. This CDR3 region has 14 residues. CDR3 DNA: TGTGCCAGCACCAAAGGGACACACTCCTACGAGCAGTACTTC. This encodes CASTKGTHSYEQYF.

The chain has TRBV29-1 and TRBJ1-1; D ambiguous. V lost 4 bases, J lost 3 bases, and 12 bases lay in between. Germline-derived CDR1 and CDR2 are SQVTM and ANQGSEA. This CDR3 comprises 13 residues. The CDR3 sequence: CSVGGGWDTEAFF. The CDR3 coding sequence is TGCAGCGTTGGAGGAGGGTGGGACACTGAAGCTTTCTTT.

The chain couples TRBV2 to TRBJ2-5; 11 bases line up with TRBD1. The CDR3 is made up of 15 amino acids. Germline CDR1 and CDR2: SNHLY and FYNNEI. J lost 7 bases, V lost 1 base, and 5 bases had no gene match. In DNA, the CDR3 is TGTGCCAGCAGTGAAGGGACAGGGGGCTGGGCGACCCAGTACTTC. Translating it yields CASSEGTGGWATQYF.

The chain uses TRBV4-3 and TRBJ1-6; possibly TRBD1 for D (5 bases). Germline V gene sequence: CDR1 LGHNA, CDR2 YSLEER. The CDR3 has 22 amino acids. V lost 2 bases and J 7 bases, leaving 33 bases between the germline ends. CDR3 DNA sequence: TGCGCCAGCAGCCAACACCTAAATTCAGGGAGGGTTGATCCTACTCGGAATTCACCCCTCCACTTT. Protein: CASSQHLNSGRVDPTRNSPLHF.

This chain joins TRBV19 and TRBJ2-5; perhaps TRBD2 as D (6 bases). This CDR3 is 15 amino acids long. V was cut by 2 bases and J by 3 bases, with 13 bases left in between. Germline V gene lookup returns CDR1 LNHDA and CDR2 SQIVND (reference sequence). The CDR3 nucleotides read TGTGCCAGTAGTATATCGGGGGAGGAGGAAGAGACCCAGTACTTC. Residues: CASSISGEEEETQYF.

This chain uses TRBV5-5 with TRBJ2-7; D not resolved. CDR1 SGHKS and CDR2 YYEKEE come from the germline V gene (reference sequence). V dropped 4 bases and J dropped 6 bases, with 11 bases sitting between them. CDR3 size: 12 residues. CDR3 nucleotides: TGTGCCAGCAGCACTCTCCCGGGCGAGCAGTACTTC. Translating gives CASSTLPGEQYF.

This clone appeared a single time. This chain links TRBV30 with TRBJ2-2, with D unresolved. CDR3 length equals 13 residues. Germline V gives CDR1 GTSNPN, CDR2 SVGIG (reference sequence). V was clipped by 0 bases and J by 7 bases, with 9 bases between them. The CDR3 is CAWSVRNDGELFF. In DNA, the CDR3 is TGTGCCTGGAGTGTACGGAATGACGGGGAGCTGTTTTTT. Based on the CDR3 plus reference TRBV30 and TRBJ2-2, the full variable domain is SQTIHQWPATLVQPVGSPLSLECTVEGTSNPNLYWYRQAAGRGLQLLFYSVGIGQISSEVPQNLSASRPQDRQFILSSKKLLLSDSGFYLCAWSVRNDGELFFGEGSRLTVL.

This sequence joins TRBV7-8 and TRBJ1-2; D is undetermined. Trimming shortened V by 0 bases and J by 7 bases, and 12 bases separated the two germline ends. The CDR3 consists of 14 residues. In germline, CDR1 is SGHVS, CDR2 FQNEAQ. CDR3 in amino acids: CASSLASRESGYTF. CDR3 nucleotides: TGTGCCAGCAGCTTAGCGTCTCGGGAAAGTGGCTACACCTTC.

The count of this clone is one. The chain joins TRBV20-1 to TRBJ2-5, with 7 positions matching TRBD2. Germline trimming cut 3 bases from V and 4 bases from J; bases unmatched to any gene: 14. Germline assignment: CDR1 DFQATT and CDR2 SNEGSKA (reference sequence). The CDR3 extends over 16 amino acids. The CDR3 reads CSASGTTPRGGETQYF. Written as DNA, the CDR3 is TGCAGTGCTAGTGGGACTACCCCGAGGGGAGGAGAGACCCAGTACTTC.

This clone was observed a few times. The chain couples TRBV6-2 or TRBV6-3 to TRBJ1-6; D remains ambiguous. CDR3 size: 16 residues. Germline V CDR1 and CDR2: MNHEY, SVGEGT. Between the trimmed V and J ends, which lost 2 bases and 5 bases, there was a span of 13 bases. As DNA, the CDR3 is TGTGCCAGCAGTTACCCGCCCAGGCGTAATAATTCACCCCTCCACTTT. Its protein is CASSYPPRRNNSPLHF.

The V and J genes are TRBV4-3 and TRBJ1-5, with D uncertain. Trimming stripped 1 base from V and 3 bases from J, with 1 base between. CDR3 length: 12 amino acids. The germline gives CDR1 LGHNA, CDR2 YSLEER. DNA of the CDR3: TGCGCCAGCAGCCAAGTCAATCAGCCCCAGCATTTT. Amino acids: CASSQVNQPQHF.

The rearrangement links TRBV20-1 to TRBJ2-5; weak D call: TRBD1 (5 bases). The CDR3 sequence is 11 residues long. Germline V gene sequence: CDR1 DFQATT, CDR2 SNEGSKA (reference sequence). The CDR3 region has the DNA TGCAGCCTAAGGGGCCTAGAGACCCAGTACTTC. Translating it yields CSLRGLETQYF.

This clone turned up a few times. This sequence joins TRBV4-1 and TRBJ1-5; D not certain. The germline gives CDR1 MGHRA, CDR2 YSYEKL. Trimming removed 4 bases at V and 4 bases at J, with 8 bases between. The CDR3 has 13 residues. The CDR3 DNA is TGCGCCAGCAGCCTGATTATAAATCAGCCCCAGCATTTT. It specifies CASSLIINQPQHF.

The rearrangement uses TRBV6-1 and TRBJ1-6; D is unresolved. CDR3 length: 16 residues. Trimming removed 4 bases at V and 7 bases at J, with 17 bases between. The V gene's germline CDR1 is MNHNS and CDR2 SASEGT. The CDR3 loop is CASSGVDWIVNSPLHF. DNA for the CDR3: TGTGCCAGCAGTGGTGTGGACTGGATCGTAAATTCACCCCTCCACTTT.

The chain links TRBV12-3 or TRBV12-4 to TRBJ1-1; TRBD1 might be the D (5 bases). Trimming shortened V by 3 bases and J by 6 bases, and 11 bases separated the two germline ends. The CDR3 totals 13 residues. The CDR3 region has the DNA TGTGCCAGCAGTTTGCGGGGGATGGCTGAAGCTTTCTTT. Translating gives CASSLRGMAEAFF.